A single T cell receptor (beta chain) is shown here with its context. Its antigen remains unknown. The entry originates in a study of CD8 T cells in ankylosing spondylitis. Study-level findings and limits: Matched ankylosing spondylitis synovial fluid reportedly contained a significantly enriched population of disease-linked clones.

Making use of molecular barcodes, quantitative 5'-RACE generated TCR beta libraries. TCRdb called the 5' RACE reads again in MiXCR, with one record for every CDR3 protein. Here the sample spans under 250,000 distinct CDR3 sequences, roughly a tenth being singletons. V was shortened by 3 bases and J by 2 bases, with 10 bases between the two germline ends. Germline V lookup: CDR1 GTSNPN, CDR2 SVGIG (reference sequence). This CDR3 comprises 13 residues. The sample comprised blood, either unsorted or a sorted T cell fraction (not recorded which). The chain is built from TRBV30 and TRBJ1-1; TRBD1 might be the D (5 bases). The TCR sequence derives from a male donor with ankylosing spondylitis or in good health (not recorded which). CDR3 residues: CAWSRGGNTEAFF. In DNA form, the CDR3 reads TGTGCCTGGAGCCGGGGGGGAAACACTGAAGCTTTCTTT.